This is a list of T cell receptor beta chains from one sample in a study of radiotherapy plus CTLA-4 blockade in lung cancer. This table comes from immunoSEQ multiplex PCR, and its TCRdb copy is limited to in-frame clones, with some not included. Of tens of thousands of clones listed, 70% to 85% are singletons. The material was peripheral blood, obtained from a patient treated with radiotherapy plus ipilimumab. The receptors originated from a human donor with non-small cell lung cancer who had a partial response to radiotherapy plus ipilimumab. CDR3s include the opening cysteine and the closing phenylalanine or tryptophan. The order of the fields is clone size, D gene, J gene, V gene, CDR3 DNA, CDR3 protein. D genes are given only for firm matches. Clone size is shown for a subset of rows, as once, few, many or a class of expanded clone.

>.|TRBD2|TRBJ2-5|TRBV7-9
TGTGCCAGCAGCGGCGGGGGGTTTGGCCAAGAGACCCAGTACTTC
CASSGGGFGQETQYF
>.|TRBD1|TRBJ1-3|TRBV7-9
TGTGCCAGCAGCTTAGCGGGACAGTACTCTGGAAACACCATATATTTT
CASSLAGQYSGNTIYF
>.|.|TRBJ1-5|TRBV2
TGTGCCAGCAGGCGGGATAATCAGCCCCAGCATTTT
CASRRDNQPQHF
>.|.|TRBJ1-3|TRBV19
TGTGCCAGTAGATTGGGGGGATCCGGAAACACCATATATTTT
CASRLGGSGNTIYF
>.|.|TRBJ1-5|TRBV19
TGTGCCAGTAGTCCTCACCCTTTAGATAGCAATCAGCCCCAGCATTTT
CASSPHPLDSNQPQHF
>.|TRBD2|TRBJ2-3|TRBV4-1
TGCGCCAGCAGCCTAGAAGGGGGACTAGAGACAGATACGCAGTATTTT
CASSLEGGLETDTQYF
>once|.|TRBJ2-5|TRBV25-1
TGTGCCAGCAGTGACAGGGTAGAGACCCAGTACTTC
CASSDRVETQYF
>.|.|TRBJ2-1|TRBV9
TGTGCCAGCAGCCCCACGACTTGGGATGAGCAGTTCTTC
CASSPTTWDEQFF
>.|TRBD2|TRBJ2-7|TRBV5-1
TGCGCCAGCAGCTTGGGCGGCGGGGGTGCCTACGAGCAGTACTTC
CASSLGGGGAYEQYF
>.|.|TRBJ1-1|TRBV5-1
TGCGCCAGCAAGGCCAAGGAGGGCACTGAAGCTTTCTTT
CASKAKEGTEAFF
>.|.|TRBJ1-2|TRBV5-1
TGCGCCAGCAGCATACAGGGACCTAACTATGGCTACACCTTC
CASSIQGPNYGYTF
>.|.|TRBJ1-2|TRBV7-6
TGTGCCAGCAGCTTAGAGCCCCCCCCGGGGGGCTATGGCTACACCTTC
CASSLEPPPGGYGYTF
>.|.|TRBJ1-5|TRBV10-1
TGCGCCAGCAAGGAACAGGATCTCCAGCCCCAGCATTTT
CASKEQDLQPQHF
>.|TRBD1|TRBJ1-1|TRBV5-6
TGTGCCAGCAGCTCTCAGACAGGGTTGAACACTGAAGCTTTCTTT
CASSSQTGLNTEAFF
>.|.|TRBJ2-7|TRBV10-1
TGCGCCAGCAGTGATGGCGGCTACGAGCAGTACTTC
CASSDGGYEQYF
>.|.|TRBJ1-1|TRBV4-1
TGCGCCAGCAGCCAAGTAGGGAGGGTCACTGAAGCTTTCTTT
CASSQVGRVTEAFF
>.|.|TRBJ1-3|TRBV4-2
TGTGCCAGCAGCCAAGGACGAGGCTCTGGAAACACCATATATTTT
CASSQGRGSGNTIYF
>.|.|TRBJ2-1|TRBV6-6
TGTGCCAGCAGTTCCGACAGGAATGAGCAGTTCTTC
CASSSDRNEQFF
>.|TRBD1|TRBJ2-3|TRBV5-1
TGCGCCAGCAGCTTGGAGGCAGGGGGTCGAACAGATACGCAGTATTTT
CASSLEAGGRTDTQYF
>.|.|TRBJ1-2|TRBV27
TGTGCCAGCAGGTCAATCCCGGGGAATAATGGCTACACCTTC
CASRSIPGNNGYTF
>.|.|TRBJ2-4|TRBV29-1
TGCAGCGCGGCTAGCTTAGCCAAAAACATTCAGTACTTC
CSAASLAKNIQYF
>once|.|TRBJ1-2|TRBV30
TGTGCCTGGAGTGTACGAGGGGGAGGCTACACCTTC
CAWSVRGGGYTF
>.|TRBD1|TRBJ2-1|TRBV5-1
TGCGCCAGCAGTGGGACAGGGGGCGCGAGGAATGAGCAGTTCTTC
CASSGTGGARNEQFF
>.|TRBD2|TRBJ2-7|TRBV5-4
TGTGCCAGCAGCCTGGGGAGGGATCTCTACGAGCAGTACTTC
CASSLGRDLYEQYF
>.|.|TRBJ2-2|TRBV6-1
TGTGCCAGCAGTGAAGGACCAGGGGCCGGGGAGCTGTTTTTT
CASSEGPGAGELFF
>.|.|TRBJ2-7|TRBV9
TGTGCCAGCAGCGGCGCCGGGATCGAGCAGTACTTC
CASSGAGIEQYF
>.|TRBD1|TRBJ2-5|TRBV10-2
TGCGCCAGCAGTGGGGCGGGACAGGGTGAAGAGACCCAGTACTTC
CASSGAGQGEETQYF
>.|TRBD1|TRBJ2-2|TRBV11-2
TGTGCCAGCAGCTTAGTTTGGCAGGGGGCCGGGGAGCTGTTTTTT
CASSLVWQGAGELFF
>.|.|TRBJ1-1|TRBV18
TGTGCCAGCTCACCGGAGAGGGCGAACACTGAAGCTTTCTTT
CASSPERANTEAFF
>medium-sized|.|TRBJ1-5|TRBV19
TGTGCCAGTAGTATAACCGAGGTTCAGCCCCAGCATTTT
CASSITEVQPQHF
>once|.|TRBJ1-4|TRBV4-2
TGTGCCAGCAGCCAAGCGACAGGTCCTAATGAAAAACTGTTTTTT
CASSQATGPNEKLFF
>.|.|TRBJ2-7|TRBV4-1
TGCGCCAGCAGCCAAGGAGACAGGAGAGTGCAGTACTTC
CASSQGDRRVQYF
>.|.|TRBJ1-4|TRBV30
TGTGCCTGGAGTTATACATGGGGGCAGACTAATGAAAAACTGTTTTTT
CAWSYTWGQTNEKLFF
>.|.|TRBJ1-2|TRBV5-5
TGTGCCAGCAGCTTGGAGGCGGGATTAGGAAATGGCTACACCTTC
CASSLEAGLGNGYTF